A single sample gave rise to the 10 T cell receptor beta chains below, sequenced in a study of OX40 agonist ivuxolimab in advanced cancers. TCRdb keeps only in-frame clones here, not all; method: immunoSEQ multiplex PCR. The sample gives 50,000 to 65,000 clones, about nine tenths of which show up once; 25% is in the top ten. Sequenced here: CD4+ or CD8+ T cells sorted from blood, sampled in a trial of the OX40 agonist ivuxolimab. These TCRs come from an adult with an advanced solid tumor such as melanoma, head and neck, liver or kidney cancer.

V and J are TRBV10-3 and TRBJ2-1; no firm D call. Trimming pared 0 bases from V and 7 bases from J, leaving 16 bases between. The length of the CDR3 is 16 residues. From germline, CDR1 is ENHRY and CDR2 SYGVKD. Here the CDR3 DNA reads TGTGCCATCAGTGAGTCGGAGACTCCGATCCCTAATGAGCAGTTCTTC. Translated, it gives CAISESETPIPNEQFF.

CDR3 bases: TGTGCCAGCAGCGTAATGGGGGGGCTTAACAATGAGCAGTTCTTC. Translated: CASSVMGGLNNEQFF. The chain links TRBV9 to TRBJ2-1; D may be TRBD2 (7 bases). V lost 1 base to trimming and J lost 5 bases, with 13 bases between them. The CDR3 is made up of 15 amino acids. Germline loops: CDR1 SGDLS, CDR2 YYNGEE.

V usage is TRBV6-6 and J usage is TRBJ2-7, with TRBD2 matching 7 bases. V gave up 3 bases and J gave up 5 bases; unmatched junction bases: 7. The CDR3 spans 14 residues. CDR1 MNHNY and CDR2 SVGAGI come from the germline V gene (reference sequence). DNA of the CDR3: TGTGCCAGCAGTTATGCGGGAGTAGGGGACGAGCAGTACTTC. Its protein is CASSYAGVGDEQYF.

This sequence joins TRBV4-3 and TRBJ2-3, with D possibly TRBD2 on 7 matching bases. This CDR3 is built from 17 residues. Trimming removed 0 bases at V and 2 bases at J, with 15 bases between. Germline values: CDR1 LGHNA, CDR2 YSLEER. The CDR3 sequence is CASSQDGAGAPTDTQYF. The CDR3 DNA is TGCGCCAGCAGCCAAGATGGGGCGGGGGCCCCCACAGATACGCAGTATTTT.

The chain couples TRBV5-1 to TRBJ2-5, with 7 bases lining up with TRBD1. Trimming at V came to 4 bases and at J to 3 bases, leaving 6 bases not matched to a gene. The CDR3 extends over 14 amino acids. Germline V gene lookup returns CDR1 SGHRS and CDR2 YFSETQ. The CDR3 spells CASSHLGTEETQYF. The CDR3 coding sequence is TGCGCCAGCAGCCATCTCGGGACAGAAGAGACCCAGTACTTC.

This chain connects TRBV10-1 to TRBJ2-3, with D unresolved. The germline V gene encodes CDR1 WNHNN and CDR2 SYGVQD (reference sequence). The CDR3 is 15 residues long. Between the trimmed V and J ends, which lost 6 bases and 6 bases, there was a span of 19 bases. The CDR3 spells CASSASSVFEDTQYF. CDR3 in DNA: TGCGCCAGCAGCGCCTCGTCCGTTTTTGAGGATACGCAGTATTTT.

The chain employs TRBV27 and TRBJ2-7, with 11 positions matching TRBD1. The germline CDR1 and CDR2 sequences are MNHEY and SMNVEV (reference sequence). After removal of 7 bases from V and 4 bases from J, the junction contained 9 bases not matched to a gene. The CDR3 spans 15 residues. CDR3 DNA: TGTGCCAGCAATCGGACAGGGGGCGGTAGATACGAGCAGTACTTC. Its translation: CASNRTGGGRYEQYF.

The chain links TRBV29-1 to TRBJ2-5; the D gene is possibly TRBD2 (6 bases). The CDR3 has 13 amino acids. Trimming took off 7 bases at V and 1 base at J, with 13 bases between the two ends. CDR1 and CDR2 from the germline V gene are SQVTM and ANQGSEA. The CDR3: CSGAGRAQETQYF. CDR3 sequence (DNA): TGCAGCGGTGCGGGACGGGCCCAAGAGACCCAGTACTTC.

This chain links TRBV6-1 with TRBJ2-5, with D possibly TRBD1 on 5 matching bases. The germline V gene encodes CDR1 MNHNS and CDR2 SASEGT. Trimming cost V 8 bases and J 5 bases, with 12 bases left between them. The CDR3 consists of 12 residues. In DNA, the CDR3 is TGTGCCAGCGGCAGGGCGCGGGAGACCCAGTACTTC. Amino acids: CASGRARETQYF.

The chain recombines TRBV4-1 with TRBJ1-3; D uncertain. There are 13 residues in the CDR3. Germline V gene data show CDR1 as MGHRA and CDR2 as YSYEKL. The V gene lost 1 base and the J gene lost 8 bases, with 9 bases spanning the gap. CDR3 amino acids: CASSQAPADTIYF. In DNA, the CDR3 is TGCGCCAGCAGCCAAGCCCCCGCGGACACCATATATTTT.